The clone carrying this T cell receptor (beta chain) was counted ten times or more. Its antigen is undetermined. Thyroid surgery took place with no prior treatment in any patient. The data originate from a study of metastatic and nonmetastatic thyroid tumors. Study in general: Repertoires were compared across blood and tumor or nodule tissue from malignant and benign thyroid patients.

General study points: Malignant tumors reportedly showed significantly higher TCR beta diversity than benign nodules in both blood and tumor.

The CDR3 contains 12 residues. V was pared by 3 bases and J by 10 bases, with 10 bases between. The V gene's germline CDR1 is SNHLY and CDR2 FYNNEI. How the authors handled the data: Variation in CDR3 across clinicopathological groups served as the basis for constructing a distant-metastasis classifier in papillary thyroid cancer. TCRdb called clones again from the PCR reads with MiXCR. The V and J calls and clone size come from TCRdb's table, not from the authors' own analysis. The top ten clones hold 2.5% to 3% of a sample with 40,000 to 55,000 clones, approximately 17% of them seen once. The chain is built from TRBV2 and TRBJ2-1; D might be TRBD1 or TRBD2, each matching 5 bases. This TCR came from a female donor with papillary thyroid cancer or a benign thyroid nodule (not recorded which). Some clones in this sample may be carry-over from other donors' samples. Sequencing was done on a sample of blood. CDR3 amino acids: CASSDGWGEQFF. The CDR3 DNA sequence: TGTGCCAGCAGTGATGGGTGGGGGGAGCAGTTCTTC.